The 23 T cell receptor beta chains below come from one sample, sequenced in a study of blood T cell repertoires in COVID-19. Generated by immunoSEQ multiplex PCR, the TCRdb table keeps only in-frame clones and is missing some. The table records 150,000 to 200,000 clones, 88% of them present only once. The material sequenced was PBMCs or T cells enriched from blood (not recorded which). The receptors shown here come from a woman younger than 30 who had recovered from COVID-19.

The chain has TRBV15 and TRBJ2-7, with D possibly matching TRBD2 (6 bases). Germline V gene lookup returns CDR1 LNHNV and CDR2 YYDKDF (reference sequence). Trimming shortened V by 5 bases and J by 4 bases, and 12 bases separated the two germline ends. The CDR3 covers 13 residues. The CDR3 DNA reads TGTGCCACCAGCTGGGTTAGCGGTTACGAGCAGTACTTC. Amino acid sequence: CATSWVSGYEQYF.

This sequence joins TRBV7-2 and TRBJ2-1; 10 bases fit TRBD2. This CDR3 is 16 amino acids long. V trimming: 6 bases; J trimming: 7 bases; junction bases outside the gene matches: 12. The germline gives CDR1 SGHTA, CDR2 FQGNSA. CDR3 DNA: TGTGCCAGCAGTAAGCGGGGGGGAATTTCGGGAAATGAGCAGTTCTTC. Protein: CASSKRGGISGNEQFF.

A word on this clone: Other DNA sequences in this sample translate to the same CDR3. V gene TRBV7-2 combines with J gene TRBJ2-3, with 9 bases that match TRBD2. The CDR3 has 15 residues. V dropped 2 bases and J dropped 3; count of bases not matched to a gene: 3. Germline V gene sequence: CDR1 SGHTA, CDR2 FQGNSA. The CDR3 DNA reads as TGTGCCAGCAGCTTACAGGCGGGGGGGACAGATACGCAGTATTTT. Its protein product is CASSLQAGGTDTQYF. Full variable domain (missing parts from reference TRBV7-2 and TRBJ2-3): GAGVSQSPSNKVTEKGKDVELRCDPISGHTALYWYRQSLGQGLEFLIYFQGNSAPDKSGLPSDRFSAERTGGSVSTLTIQRTQQEDSAVYLCASSLQAGGTDTQYFGPGTRLTVL.

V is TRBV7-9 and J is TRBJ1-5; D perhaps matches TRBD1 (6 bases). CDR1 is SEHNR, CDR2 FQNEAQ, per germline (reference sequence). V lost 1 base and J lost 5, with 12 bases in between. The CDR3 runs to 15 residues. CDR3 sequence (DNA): TGTGCCAGCAGCTTAGATACAGGGTCATATCAGCCCCAGCATTTT. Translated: CASSLDTGSYQPQHF.

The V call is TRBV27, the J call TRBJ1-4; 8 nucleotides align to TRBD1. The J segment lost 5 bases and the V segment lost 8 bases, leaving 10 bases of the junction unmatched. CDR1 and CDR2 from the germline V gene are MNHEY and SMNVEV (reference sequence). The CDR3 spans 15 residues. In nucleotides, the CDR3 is TGTGCCAGCCGCCAATTGGACAGGGCAAATGAAAAACTGTTTTTT. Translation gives CASRQLDRANEKLFF.

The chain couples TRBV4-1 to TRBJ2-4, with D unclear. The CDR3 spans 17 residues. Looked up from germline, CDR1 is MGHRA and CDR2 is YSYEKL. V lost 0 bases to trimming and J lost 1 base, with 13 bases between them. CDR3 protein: CASSQDLGSRAKNIQYF. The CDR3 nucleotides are TGCGCCAGCAGCCAAGATCTTGGCTCGAGGGCCAAAAACATTCAGTACTTC.

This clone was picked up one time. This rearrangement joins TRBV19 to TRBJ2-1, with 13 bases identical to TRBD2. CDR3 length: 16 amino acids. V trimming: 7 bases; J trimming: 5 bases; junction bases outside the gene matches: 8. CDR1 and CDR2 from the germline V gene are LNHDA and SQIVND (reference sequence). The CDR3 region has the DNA TGTGCCAGTAATTCACCGGGACTAGCGGGGAACAATGAGCAGTTCTTC. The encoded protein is CASNSPGLAGNNEQFF.

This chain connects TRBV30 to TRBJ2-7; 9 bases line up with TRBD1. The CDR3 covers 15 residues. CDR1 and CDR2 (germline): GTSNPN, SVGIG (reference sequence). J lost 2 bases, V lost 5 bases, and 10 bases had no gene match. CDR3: CAWQTGRTGAYEQYF. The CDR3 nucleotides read TGTGCCTGGCAGACCGGAAGGACAGGGGCCTACGAGCAGTACTTC.

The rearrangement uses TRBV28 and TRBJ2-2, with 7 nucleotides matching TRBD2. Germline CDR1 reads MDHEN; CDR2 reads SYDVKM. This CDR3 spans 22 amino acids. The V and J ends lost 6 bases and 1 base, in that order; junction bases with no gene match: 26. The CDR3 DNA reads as TGTGCCAGCAGCTACTACAAAAGAGCTAGCGGAGAACTAACAGGGAACACCGGGGAGCTGTTTTTT. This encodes CASSYYKRASGELTGNTGELFF.

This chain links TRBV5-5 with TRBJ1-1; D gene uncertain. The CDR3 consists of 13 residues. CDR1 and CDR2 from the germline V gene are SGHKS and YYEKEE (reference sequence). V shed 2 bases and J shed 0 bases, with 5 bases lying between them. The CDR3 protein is CASSLSVNTEAFF. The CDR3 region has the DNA TGTGCCAGCAGCTTATCAGTGAACACTGAAGCTTTCTTT.

The CDR3 region is CASSGTNDRLRGYTF. The CDR3 bases are TGTGCCAGCAGCGGAACGAATGACAGGCTCCGTGGCTACACCTTC. This chain connects TRBV9 to TRBJ1-2; D may be TRBD1 (6 bases). Germline lookup yields CDR1 SGDLS and CDR2 YYNGEE. The CDR3 is 15 residues long. V lost 3 bases and J 7 bases, leaving 19 bases between the germline ends.

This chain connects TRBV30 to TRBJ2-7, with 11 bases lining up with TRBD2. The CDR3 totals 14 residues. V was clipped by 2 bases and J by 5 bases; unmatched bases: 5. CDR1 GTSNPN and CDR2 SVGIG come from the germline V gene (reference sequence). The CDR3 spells CAWSPSGRPDEQYF. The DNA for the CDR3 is TGTGCCTGGAGTCCTAGCGGGAGGCCCGACGAGCAGTACTTC.

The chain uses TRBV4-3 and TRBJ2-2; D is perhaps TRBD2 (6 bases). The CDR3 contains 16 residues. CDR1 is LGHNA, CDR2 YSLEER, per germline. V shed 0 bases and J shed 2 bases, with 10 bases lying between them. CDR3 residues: CASSQDSSVNTGELFF. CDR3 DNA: TGCGCCAGCAGCCAAGATTCTAGCGTTAACACCGGGGAGCTGTTTTTT.

The CDR3 loop reads CSVGDRLRLYGYTF. The CDR3 DNA reads TGCAGCGTTGGGGACAGGTTGCGGCTGTATGGCTACACCTTC. This chain connects TRBV29-1 to TRBJ1-2, with 8 bases that match TRBD1. Germline CDR1 and CDR2: SQVTM and ANQGSEA. The CDR3 sequence is 14 residues long. J lost 5 bases, V lost 4 bases, and 9 bases had no gene match.

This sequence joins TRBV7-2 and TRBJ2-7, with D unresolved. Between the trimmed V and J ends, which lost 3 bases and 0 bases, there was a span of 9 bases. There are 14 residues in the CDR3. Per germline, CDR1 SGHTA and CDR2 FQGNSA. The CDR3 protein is CASSFSSDSYEQYF. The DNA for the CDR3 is TGTGCCAGCAGCTTTAGCTCTGACTCCTACGAGCAGTACTTC.

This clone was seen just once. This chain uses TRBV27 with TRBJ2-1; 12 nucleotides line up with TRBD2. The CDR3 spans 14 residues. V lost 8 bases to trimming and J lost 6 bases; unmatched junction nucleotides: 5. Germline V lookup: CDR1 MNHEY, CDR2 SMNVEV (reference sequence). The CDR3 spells CASSGLAGVNEQFF. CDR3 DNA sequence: TGTGCCAGCTCGGGACTAGCGGGTGTCAATGAGCAGTTCTTC.

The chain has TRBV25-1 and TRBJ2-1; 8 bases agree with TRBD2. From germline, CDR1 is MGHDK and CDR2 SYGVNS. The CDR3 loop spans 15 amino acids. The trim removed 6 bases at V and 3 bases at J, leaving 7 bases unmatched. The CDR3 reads CASRKDSGNYNEQFF. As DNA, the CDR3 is TGTGCCAGCAGAAAGGATAGCGGGAACTACAATGAGCAGTTCTTC.

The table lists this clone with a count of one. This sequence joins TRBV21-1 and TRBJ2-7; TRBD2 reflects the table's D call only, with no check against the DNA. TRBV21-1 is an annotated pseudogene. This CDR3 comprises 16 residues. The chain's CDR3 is CASSKKRLAGPYEQYF. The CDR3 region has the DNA TGTGCCAGCAGCAAAAAAAGACTAGCGGGGCCCTACGAGCAGTACTTC.

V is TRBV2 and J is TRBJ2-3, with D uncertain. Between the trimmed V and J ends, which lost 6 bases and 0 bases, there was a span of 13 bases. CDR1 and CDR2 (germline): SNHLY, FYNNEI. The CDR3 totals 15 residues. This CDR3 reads CASRLLSTSTDTQYF. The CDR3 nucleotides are TGTGCCAGCAGATTACTCTCAACTAGCACAGATACGCAGTATTTT. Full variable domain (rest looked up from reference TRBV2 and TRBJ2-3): EPEVTQTPSHQVTQMGQEVILRCVPISNHLYFYWYRQILGQKVEFLVSFYNNEISEKSEIFDDQFSVERPDGSNFTLKIRSTKLEDSAMYFCASRLLSTSTDTQYFGPGTRLTVL.

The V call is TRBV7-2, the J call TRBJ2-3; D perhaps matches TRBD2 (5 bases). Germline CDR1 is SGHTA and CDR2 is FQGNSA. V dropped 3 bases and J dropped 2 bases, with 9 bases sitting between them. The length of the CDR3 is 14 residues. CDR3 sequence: CASSLYRDTDTQYF. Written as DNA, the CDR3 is TGTGCCAGCAGCTTGTACCGGGACACAGATACGCAGTATTTT.

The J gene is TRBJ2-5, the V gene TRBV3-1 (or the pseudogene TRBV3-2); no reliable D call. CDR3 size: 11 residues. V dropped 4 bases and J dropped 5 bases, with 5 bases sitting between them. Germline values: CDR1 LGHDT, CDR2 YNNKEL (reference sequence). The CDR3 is CASSLRETQYF. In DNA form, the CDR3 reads TGTGCCAGCAGCCTTCGGGAGACCCAGTACTTC.

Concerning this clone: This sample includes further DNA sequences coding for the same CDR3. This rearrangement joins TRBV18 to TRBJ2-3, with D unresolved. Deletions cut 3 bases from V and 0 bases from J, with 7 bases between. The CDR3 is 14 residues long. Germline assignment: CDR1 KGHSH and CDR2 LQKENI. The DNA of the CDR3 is TGTGCCAGCTCACCGGTTACTAGCACAGATACGCAGTATTTT. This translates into CASSPVTSTDTQYF.

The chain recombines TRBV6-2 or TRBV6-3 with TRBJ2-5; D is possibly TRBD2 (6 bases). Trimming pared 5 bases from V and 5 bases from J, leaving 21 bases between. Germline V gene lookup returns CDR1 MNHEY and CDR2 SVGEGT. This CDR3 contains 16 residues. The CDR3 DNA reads TGTGCCAGCAGTGTAATCCCGGGGTTGGCGGGGGAGACCCAGTACTTC. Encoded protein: CASSVIPGLAGETQYF.